This T cell receptor (beta chain) was captured in a study of neurological immune-mediated disorders. The CDR3 consists of 13 residues. The V gene lost 1 base and the J gene lost 5 bases, with 10 bases spanning the gap. The germline CDR1 and CDR2 sequences are DFQATT and SNEGSKA (reference sequence). General observations from the study: CDR3 amino acid sequences found in expanded clones were never shared across subjects, suggesting private repertoires in all groups.

MiXCR, run by TCRdb on the 5' RACE reads, gives a single entry per CDR3 protein. The sample consists of 65,000 to 80,000 distinct CDR3 sequences, approximately 17% of them appearing once. This clonotype was seen repeatedly, ten times or more. The antigen is unknown. This receptor was taken from a woman in her 40s in good health. This sequence joins TRBV20-1 and TRBJ2-3, with a tentative D call TRBD2 (5 bases). Source material: PBMCs. This CDR3 is CSARGQAGDTQYF. The CDR3 nucleotides are TGCAGTGCTAGAGGGCAGGCGGGAGATACGCAGTATTTT.